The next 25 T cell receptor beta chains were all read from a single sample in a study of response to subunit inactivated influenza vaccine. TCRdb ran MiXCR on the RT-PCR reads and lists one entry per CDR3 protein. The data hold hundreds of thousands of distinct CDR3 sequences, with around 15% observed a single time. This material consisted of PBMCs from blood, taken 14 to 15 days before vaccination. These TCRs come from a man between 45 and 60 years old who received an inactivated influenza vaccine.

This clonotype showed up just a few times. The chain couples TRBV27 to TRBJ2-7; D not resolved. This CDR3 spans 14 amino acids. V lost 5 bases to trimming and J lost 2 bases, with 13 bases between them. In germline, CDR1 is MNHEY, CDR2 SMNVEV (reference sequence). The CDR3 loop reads CASSNLAATYEQYF. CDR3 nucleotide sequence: TGTGCCAGCAGTAATTTGGCGGCCACCTACGAGCAGTACTTC.

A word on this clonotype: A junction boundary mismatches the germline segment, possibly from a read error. The CDR3 nucleotides are TGCGCCAGCACCTTGATAGGCGGGGGCCGTGGTAATGAGCAGTTCTTC. Residues: CASTLIGGGRGNEQFF. V and J are TRBV5-1 and TRBJ2-1; tentative D call: TRBD2 (7 bases). CDR3 length equals 16 residues. CDR1 and CDR2 (germline): SGHRS, YFSETQ.

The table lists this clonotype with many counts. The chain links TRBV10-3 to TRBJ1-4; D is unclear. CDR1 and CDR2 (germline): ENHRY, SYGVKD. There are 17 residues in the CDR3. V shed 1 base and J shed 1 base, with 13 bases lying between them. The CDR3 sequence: CAISEFRGRGTNEKLFF. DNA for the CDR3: TGTGCCATCAGTGAGTTCAGAGGACGGGGAACTAATGAAAAACTGTTTTTT.

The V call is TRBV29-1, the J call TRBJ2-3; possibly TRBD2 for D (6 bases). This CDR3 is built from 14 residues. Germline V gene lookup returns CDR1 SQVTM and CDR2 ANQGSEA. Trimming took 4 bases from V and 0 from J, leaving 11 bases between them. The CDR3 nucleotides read TGCAGCGTTGGTAGCGGCCTTAGCACAGATACGCAGTATTTT. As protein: CSVGSGLSTDTQYF.

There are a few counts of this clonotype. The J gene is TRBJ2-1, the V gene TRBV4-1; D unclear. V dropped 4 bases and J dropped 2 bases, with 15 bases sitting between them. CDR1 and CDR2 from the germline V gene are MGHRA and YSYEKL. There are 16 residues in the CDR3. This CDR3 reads CASSRVGRKTYNEQFF. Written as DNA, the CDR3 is TGCGCCAGCAGCCGGGTCGGAAGAAAAACCTACAATGAGCAGTTCTTC.

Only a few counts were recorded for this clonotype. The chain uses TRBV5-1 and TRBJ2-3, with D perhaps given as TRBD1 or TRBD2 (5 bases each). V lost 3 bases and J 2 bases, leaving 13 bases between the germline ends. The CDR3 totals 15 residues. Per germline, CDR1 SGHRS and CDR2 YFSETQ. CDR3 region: CASSSSGAPTDTQYF. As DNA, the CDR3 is TGCGCCAGCAGCTCCTCCGGGGCCCCCACAGATACGCAGTATTTT.

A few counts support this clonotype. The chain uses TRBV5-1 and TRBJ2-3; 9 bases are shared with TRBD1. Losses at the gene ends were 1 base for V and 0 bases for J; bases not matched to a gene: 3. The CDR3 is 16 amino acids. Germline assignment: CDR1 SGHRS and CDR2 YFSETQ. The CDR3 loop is CASSLNGQGSTDTQYF. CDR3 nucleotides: TGCGCCAGCAGCTTGAACGGACAGGGGAGCACAGATACGCAGTATTTT.

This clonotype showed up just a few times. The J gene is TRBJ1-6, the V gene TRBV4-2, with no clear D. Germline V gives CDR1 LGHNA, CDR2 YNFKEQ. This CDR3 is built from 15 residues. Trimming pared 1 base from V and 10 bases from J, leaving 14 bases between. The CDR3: CASSQVKGTRSPLHF. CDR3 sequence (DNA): TGTGCCAGCAGCCAAGTTAAGGGTACCAGGTCACCCCTCCACTTT.

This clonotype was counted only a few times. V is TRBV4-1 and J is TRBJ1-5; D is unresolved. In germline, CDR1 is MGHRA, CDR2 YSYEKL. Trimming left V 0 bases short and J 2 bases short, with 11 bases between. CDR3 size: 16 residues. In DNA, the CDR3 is TGCGCCAGCAGCCAAGAAGGTGGGGTCCGCAATCAGCCCCAGCATTTT. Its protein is CASSQEGGVRNQPQHF.

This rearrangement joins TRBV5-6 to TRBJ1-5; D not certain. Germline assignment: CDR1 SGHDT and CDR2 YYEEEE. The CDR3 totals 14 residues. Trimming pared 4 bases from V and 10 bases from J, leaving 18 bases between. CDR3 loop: CASSRARGSGPQHF. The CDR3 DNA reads TGTGCCAGCAGCCGGGCCCGGGGTTCGGGCCCCCAGCATTTT.

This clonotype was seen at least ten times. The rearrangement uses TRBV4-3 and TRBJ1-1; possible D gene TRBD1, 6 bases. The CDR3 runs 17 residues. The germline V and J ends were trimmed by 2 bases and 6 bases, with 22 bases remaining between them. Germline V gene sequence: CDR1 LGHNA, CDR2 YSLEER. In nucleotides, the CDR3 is TGCGCCAGCAGCCAATCGGGTTCGGGGGCCGGTTTACCTGAAGCTTTCTTT. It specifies CASSQSGSGAGLPEAFF.

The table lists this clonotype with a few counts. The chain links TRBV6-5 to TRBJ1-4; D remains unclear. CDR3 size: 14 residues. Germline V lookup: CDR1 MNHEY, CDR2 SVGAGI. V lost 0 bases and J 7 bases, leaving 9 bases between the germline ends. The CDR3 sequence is CASSYSFIAEKLFF. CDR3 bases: TGTGCCAGCAGTTACTCCTTTATCGCTGAAAAACTGTTTTTT.

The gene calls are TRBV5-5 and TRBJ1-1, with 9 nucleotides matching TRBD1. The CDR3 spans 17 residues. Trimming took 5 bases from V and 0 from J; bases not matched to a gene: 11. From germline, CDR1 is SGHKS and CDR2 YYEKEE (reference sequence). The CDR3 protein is CASSYGTGLNLNTEAFF. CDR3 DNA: TGTGCCAGCAGTTATGGGACAGGGCTGAATTTGAACACTGAAGCTTTCTTT.

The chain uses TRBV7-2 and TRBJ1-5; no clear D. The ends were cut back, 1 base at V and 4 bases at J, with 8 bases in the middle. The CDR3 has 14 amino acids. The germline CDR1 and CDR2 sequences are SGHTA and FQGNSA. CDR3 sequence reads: CASSLEIRNQPQHF. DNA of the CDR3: TGTGCCAGCAGCTTAGAGATTAGGAATCAGCCCCAGCATTTT.

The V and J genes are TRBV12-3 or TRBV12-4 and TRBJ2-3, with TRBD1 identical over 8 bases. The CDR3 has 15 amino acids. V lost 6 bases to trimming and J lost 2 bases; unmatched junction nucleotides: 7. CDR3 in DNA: TGTGCCAGCAGAACAGGGACAGGCGCCACAGATACGCAGTATTTT. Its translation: CASRTGTGATDTQYF.

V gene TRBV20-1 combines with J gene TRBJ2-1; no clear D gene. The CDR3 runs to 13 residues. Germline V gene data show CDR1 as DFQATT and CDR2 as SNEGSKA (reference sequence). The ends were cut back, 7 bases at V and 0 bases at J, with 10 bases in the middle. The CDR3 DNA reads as TGCAGTGTTTTGTCGAGCTCCTACAATGAGCAGTTCTTC. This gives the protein CSVLSSSYNEQFF.

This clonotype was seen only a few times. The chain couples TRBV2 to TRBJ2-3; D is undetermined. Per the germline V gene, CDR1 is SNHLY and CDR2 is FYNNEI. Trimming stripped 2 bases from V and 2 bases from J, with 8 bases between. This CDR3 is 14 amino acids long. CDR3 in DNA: TGTGCCAGCAGTGAACAGTTGACCACAGATACGCAGTATTTT. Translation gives CASSEQLTTDTQYF.

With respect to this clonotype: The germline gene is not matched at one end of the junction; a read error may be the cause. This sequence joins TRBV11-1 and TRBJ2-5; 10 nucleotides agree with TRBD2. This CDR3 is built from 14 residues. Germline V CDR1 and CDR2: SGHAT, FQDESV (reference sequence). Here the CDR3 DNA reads TGTGCCATCAGCTTCCTAGCGGGAGTAGAGACCCAGTACTTC. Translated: CAISFLAGVETQYF.

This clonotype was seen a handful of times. CDR3 sequence: CASSPRGTSGGTGELFF. CDR3 in DNA: TGTGCCAGCAGCCCCCGCGGCACTAGCGGGGGCACCGGGGAGCTGTTTTTT. V is TRBV7-2 and J is TRBJ2-2, with TRBD2 matching 11 bases. Germline-derived CDR1 and CDR2 are SGHTA and FQGNSA. The CDR3 runs 17 residues. After removal of 5 bases from V and 4 bases from J, the junction contained 9 bases not matched to a gene.

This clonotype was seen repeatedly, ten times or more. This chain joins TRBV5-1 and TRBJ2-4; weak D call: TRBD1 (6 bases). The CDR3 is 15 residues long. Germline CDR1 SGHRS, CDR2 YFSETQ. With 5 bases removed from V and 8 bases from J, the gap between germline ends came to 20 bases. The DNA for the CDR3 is TGCGCCAGCAGGTTGTCCGAGACAGGAGGTGACATTCAGTACTTC. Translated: CASRLSETGGDIQYF.

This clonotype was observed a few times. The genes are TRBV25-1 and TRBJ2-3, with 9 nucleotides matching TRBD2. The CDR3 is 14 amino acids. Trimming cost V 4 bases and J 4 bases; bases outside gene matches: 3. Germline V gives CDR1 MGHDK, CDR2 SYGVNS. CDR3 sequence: CASSGGLASDTQYF. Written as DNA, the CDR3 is TGTGCCAGCAGTGGTGGACTAGCGTCAGATACGCAGTATTTT.

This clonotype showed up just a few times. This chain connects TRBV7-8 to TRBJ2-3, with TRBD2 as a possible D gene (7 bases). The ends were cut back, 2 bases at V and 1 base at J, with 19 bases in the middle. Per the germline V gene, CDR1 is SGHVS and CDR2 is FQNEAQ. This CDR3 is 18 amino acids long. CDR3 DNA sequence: TGTGCCAGCAGCTTACGAGCGGGGCTAGGGGGGGGCACAGATACGCAGTATTTT. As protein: CASSLRAGLGGGTDTQYF.

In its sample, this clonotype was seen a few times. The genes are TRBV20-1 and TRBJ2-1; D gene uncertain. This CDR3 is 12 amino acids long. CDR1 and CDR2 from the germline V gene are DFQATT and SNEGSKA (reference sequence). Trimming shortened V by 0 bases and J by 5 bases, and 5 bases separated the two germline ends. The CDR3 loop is CSARDINNEQFF. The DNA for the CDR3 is TGCAGTGCTAGAGACATCAACAATGAGCAGTTCTTC.

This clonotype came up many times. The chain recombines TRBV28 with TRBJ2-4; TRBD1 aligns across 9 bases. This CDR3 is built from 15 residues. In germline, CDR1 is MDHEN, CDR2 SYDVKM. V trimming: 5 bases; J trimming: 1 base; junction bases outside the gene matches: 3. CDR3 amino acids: CASSQDRGAKNIQYF. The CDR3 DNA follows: TGTGCCAGCAGTCAGGACAGGGGCGCCAAAAACATTCAGTACTTC.

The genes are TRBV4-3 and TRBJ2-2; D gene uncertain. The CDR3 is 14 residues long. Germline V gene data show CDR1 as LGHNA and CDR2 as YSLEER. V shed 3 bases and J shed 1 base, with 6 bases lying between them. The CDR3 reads CASSQTMNTGELFF. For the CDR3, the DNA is TGCGCCAGCAGCCAGACAATGAACACCGGGGAGCTGTTTTTT.